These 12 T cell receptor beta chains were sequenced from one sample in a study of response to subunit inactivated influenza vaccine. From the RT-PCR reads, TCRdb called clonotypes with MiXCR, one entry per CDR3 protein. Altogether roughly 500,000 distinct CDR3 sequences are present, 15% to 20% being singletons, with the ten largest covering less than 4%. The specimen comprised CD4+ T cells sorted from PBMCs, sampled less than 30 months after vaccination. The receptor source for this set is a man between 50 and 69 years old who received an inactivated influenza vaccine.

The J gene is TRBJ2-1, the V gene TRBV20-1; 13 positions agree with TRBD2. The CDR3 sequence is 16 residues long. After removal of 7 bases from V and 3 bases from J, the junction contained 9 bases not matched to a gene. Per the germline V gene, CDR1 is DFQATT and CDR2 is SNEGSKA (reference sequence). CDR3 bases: TGCAGTGTTGCGCCGGGACTAGCGGGACTCTACAATGAGCAGTTCTTC. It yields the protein CSVAPGLAGLYNEQFF.

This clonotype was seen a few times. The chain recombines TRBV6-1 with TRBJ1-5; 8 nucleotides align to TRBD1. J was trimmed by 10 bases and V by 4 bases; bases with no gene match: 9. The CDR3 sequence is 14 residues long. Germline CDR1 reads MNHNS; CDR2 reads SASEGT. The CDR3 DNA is TGTGCCAGCAGTGGACCGGACAGGGCCCTACCCCAGCATTTT. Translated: CASSGPDRALPQHF.

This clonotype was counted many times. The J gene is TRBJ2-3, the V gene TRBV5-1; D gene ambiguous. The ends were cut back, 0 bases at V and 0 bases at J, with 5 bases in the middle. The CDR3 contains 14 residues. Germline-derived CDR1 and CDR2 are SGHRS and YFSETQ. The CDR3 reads CASSLGASTDTQYF. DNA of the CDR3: TGCGCCAGCAGCTTGGGGGCTAGCACAGATACGCAGTATTTT. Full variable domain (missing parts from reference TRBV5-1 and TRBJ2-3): KAGVTQTPRYLIKTRGQQVTLSCSPISGHRSVSWYQQTPGQGLQFLFEYFSETQRNKGNFPGRFSGRQFSNSRSEMNVSTLELGDSALYLCASSLGASTDTQYFGPGTRLTVL.

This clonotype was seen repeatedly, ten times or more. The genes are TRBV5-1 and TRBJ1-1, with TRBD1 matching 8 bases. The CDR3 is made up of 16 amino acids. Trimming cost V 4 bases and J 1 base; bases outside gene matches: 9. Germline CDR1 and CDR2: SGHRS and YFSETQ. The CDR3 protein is CASSLRTGMENTEAFF. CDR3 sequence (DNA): TGCGCCAGCAGCCTTCGGACAGGGATGGAGAACACTGAAGCTTTCTTT.

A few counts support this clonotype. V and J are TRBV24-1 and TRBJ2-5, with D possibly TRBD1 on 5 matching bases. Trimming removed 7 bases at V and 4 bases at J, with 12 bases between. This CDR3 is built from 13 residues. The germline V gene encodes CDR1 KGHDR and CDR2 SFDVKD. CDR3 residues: CATRSGNGETQYF. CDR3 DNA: TGTGCCACCAGATCAGGGAATGGAGAGACCCAGTACTTC.

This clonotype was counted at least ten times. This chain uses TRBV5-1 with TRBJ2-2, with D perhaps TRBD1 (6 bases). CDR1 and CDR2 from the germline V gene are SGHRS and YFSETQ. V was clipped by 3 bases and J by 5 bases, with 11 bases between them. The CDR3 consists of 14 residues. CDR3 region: CASSSGTRTGELFF. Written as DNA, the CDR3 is TGCGCCAGCAGCTCCGGGACAAGAACCGGGGAGCTGTTTTTT.

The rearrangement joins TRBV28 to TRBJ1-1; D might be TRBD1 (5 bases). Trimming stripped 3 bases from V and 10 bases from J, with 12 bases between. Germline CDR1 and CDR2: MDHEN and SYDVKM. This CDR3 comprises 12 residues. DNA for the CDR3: TGTGCCAGCAGTTTGGGGCATGCTGGAGCTTTCTTT. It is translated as CASSLGHAGAFF. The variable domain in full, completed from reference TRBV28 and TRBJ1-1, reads DVKVTQSSRYLVKRTGEKVFLECVQDMDHENMFWYRQDPGLGLRLIYFSYDVKMKEKGDIPEGYSVSREKKERFSLILESASTNQTSMYLCASSLGHAGAFFGQGTRLTVV.

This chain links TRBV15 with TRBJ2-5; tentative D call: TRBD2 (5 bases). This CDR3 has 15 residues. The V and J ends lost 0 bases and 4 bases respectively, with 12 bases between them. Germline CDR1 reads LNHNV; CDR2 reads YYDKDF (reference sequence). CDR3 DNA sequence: TGTGCCACCAGCAGAGAGCGGGTAAAGGGAGAGACCCAGTACTTC. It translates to CATSRERVKGETQYF. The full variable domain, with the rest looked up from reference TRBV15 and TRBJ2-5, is DAMVIQNPRYQVTQFGKPVTLSCSQTLNHNVMYWYQQKSSQAPKLLFHYYDKDFNNEADTPDNFQSRRPNTSFCFLDIRSPGLGDTAMYLCATSRERVKGETQYFGPGTRLLVL.

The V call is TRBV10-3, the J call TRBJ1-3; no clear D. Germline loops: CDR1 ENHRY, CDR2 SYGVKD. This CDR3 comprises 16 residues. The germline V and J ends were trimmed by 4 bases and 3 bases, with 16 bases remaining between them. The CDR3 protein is CAISGGPPGIGNTIYF. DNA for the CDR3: TGTGCCATCAGTGGAGGACCCCCGGGGATTGGAAACACCATATATTTT.

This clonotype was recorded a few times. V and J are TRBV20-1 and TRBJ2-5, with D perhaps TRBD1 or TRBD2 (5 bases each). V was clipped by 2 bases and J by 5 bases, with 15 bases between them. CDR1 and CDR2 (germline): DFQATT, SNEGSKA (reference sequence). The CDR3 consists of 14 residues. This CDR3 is CSARTIVWGETQYF. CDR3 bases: TGCAGTGCTAGAACGATAGTGTGGGGGGAGACCCAGTACTTC.

The CDR3 here is CASRKINYRDRGPSYEQYF. For the CDR3, the DNA is TGTGCCAGCCGAAAAATCAACTACCGGGACAGGGGGCCCTCCTACGAGCAGTACTTC. The chain recombines TRBV6-2 or TRBV6-3 with TRBJ2-7, with 12 positions matching TRBD1. The CDR3 consists of 19 residues. The junction had 17 bases not matched to a gene; V was cut back by 8 bases and J by 0 bases. The germline gives CDR1 MNHEY, CDR2 SVGEGT.

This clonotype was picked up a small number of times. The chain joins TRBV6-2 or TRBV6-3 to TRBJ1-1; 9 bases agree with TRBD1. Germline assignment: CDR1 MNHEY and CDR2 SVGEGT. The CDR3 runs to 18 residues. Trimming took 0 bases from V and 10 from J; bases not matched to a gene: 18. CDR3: CASSYSPRQVGQGGRAFF. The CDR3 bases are TGTGCCAGCAGTTACTCACCTCGCCAAGTGGGACAGGGAGGACGAGCTTTCTTT.